This TCR beta chain was recorded in a study of T cells expressing NK-cell markers. Overall study context: Repertoires of TCR beta were obtained from T cells sorted as CD3+CD56+NKG2C+, CD3+CD56+NKG2C- and CD3+CD56-NKG2C+.

This CDR3 is 12 amino acids long. Germline CDR1 is DFQATT and CDR2 is SNEGSKA (reference sequence). Remarks on this clonotype: Antigen: not known.

Study outcomes and limitations: A handful of donors likewise had their CD3+CD56-NKG2C+ fraction led by these clonotypes.

Beta-chain TCR cDNA was generated via 5'RACE template switching with UMIs. TCRdb reprocessed the 5' RACE reads and stores each CDR3 protein as one record, lacking DNA. This repertoire includes fewer than 400,000 distinct CDR3 sequences. The receptor's source is a woman aged 50 to 60 in good health. The sequenced sample consisted of blood T cells: a sorted CD56 or NKG2C T cell subset, CD4+ or CD8+ T cells, or bulk PBMC T cells (not recorded which). The rearrangement joins TRBV20-1 to TRBJ1-2. CDR3 region: CSANGLNYGYTF.